This T cell receptor (beta chain) was found in a study of PD-1 blockade in classical Hodgkin lymphoma. Sequencing used immunoSEQ multiplex PCR; TCRdb keeps in-frame clones, though not all of them. The sample holds 6,700 or so clones; about 78% are singletons and the top ten take under 4.5%. Each patient's relapse followed autologous stem cell transplantation, and brentuximab vedotin exposure varied. CD4+ T cells were purified from thawed PBMCs by magnetic negative selection. This clone turned up a few times. Trimming removed 1 base from V and 4 bases from J, with 11 bases in between. Germline V gives CDR1 SGHAT, CDR2 FQNNGV. The CDR3 has 15 residues.

The source material was CD4+ T cells from blood, sampled at baseline. The TCR originated in a human donor with classical Hodgkin lymphoma. The chain uses TRBV11-2 and TRBJ1-3; tentative D call: TRBD1 (5 bases). CDR3 loop: CASSLARVEGNTIYF. Written as DNA, the CDR3 is TGTGCCAGCAGCTTAGCCAGGGTGGAGGGAAACACCATATATTTT.